The clone carrying this T cell receptor (beta chain) showed up many times. Its antigen is not identified. The sample originates from a study of Graves' ophthalmopathy and Graves' hyperthyroidism. Germline-derived CDR1 and CDR2 are MDHEN and SYDVKM. There are 14 residues in the CDR3. Trimming stripped 5 bases from V and 6 bases from J, with 13 bases between. Amplification targeted the TCR beta CDR3 regions, with RNA transcripts as the source material. Investigators did first-round RT-PCR with HTBI primers, then second-round multiplex PCR. TCRdb fed the multiplex PCR reads into MiXCR, producing one record per CDR3 protein. The sample carries roughly 400,000 distinct CDR3 sequences, roughly a sixth recorded once. Study-wide results and limits: Blood repertoires reportedly contained most expanded thyroid clonotypes above 0.001 frequency. Ophthalmopathy and stable hyperthyroidism were discriminated by a 13-signature model, with roughly 86% sensitivity and 81.08% specificity.

This sequence was found in an adult woman with stable Graves' hyperthyroidism. Sequenced material: peripheral blood. The rearrangement links TRBV28 to TRBJ2-2; D call uncertain. CDR3 protein: CASSPRFKAGELFF. CDR3 coding DNA: TGTGCCAGCAGTCCCCGCTTTAAGGCCGGGGAGCTGTTTTTT.